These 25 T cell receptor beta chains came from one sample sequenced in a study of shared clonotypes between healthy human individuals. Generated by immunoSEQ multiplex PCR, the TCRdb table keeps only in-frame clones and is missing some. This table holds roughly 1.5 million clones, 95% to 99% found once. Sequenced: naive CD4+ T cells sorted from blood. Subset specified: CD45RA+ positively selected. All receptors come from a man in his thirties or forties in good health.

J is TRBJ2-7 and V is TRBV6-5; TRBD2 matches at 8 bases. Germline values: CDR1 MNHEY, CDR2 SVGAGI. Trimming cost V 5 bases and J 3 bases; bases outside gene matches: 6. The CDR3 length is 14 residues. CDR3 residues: CASSRLATGYEQYF. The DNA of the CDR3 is TGTGCCAGCAGTAGACTAGCGACCGGCTACGAGCAGTACTTC.

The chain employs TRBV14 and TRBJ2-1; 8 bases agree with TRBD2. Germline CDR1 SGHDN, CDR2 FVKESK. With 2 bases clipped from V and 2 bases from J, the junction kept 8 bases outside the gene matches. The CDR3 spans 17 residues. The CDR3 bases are TGTGCCAGCAGCCAACCGGGACTAGGGATACCCTACAATGAGCAGTTCTTC. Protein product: CASSQPGLGIPYNEQFF. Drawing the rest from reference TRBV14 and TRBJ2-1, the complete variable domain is EAGVTQFPSHSVIEKGQTVTLRCDPISGHDNLYWYRRVMGKEIKFLLHFVKESKQDESGMPNNRFLAERTGGTYSTLKVQPAELEDSGVYFCASSQPGLGIPYNEQFFGPGTRLTVL.

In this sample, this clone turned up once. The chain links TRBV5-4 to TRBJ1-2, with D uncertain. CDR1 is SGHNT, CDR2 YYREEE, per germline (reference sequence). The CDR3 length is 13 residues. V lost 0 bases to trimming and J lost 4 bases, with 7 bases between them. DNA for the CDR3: TGTGCCAGCAGCTTGGACATGCTCTATGGCTACACCTTC. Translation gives CASSLDMLYGYTF. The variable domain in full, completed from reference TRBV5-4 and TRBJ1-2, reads ETGVTQSPTHLIKTRGQQVTLRCSSQSGHNTVSWYQQALGQGPQFIFQYYREEENGRGNFPPRFSGLQFPNYSSELNVNALELDDSALYLCASSLDMLYGYTFGSGTRLTVV.

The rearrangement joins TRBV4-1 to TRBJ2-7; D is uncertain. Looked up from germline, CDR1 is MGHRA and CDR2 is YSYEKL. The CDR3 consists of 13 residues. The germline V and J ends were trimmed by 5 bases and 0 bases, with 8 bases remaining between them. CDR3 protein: CASSSRSSYEQYF. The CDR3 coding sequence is TGCGCCAGCAGCTCTAGAAGCTCCTACGAGCAGTACTTC.

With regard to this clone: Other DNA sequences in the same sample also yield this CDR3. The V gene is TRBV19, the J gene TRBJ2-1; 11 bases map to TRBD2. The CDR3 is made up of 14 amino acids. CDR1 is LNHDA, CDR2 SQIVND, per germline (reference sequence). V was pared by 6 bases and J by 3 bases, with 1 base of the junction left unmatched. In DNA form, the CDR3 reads TGTGCCAGTAGCCTAGCGGGAGGCTACAATGAGCAGTTCTTC. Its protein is CASSLAGGYNEQFF.

CDR3 sequence: CASSFGDSGNARGEQFF. The CDR3, as DNA: TGTGCCAGCAGCTTTGGGGATAGCGGGAACGCGAGGGGTGAGCAGTTCTTC. The chain links TRBV7-2 to TRBJ2-1, with 8 positions matching TRBD2. The CDR3 length is 17 residues. Germline loops: CDR1 SGHTA, CDR2 FQGNSA. After removal of 3 bases from V and 9 bases from J, the junction contained 16 bases not matched to a gene.

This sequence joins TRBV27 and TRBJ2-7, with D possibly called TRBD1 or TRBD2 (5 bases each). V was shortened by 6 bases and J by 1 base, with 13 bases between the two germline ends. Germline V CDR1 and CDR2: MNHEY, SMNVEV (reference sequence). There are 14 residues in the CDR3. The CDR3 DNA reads TGTGCCAGCAGCCCGGGGCGCCATTCCTACGAGCAGTACTTC. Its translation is CASSPGRHSYEQYF.

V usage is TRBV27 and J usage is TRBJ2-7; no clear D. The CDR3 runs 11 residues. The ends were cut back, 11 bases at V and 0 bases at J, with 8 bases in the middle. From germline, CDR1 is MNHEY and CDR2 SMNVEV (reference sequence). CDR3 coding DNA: TGTGCCGCAGGCAGCTCCTACGAGCAGTACTTC. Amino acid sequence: CAAGSSYEQYF.

The DNA for the CDR3 is TGTGCCAGCAACCCTCAAGGACTACACAGCGAAAAACTGTTTTTT. This translates into CASNPQGLHSEKLFF. This sequence joins TRBV2 and TRBJ1-4, with D hard to call. The CDR3 consists of 15 residues. In germline, CDR1 is SNHLY, CDR2 FYNNEI. V lost 7 bases and J 8 bases, leaving 20 bases between the germline ends.

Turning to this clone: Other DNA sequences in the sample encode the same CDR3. DNA of the CDR3: TGTGCCAGCTCGGGGGGAACTGAAGCTTTCTTT. Translation gives CASSGGTEAFF. The chain recombines TRBV28 with TRBJ1-1; TRBD1 is a possible D gene (5 bases). Germline V gene sequence: CDR1 MDHEN, CDR2 SYDVKM. The CDR3 is 11 residues long. Between the trimmed V and J ends, which lost 8 bases and 5 bases, there was a span of 9 bases.

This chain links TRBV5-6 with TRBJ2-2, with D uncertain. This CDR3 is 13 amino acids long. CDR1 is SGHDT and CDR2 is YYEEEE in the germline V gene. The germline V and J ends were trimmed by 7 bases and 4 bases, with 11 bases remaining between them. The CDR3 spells CASGYQFTGELFF. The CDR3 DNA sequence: TGTGCCAGCGGATACCAGTTCACCGGGGAGCTGTTTTTT. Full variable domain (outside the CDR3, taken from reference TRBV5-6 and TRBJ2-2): DAGVTQSPTHLIKTRGQQVTLRCSPKSGHDTVSWYQQALGQGPQFIFQYYEEEERQRGNFPDRFSGHQFPNYSSELNVNALLLGDSALYLCASGYQFTGELFFGEGSRLTVL.

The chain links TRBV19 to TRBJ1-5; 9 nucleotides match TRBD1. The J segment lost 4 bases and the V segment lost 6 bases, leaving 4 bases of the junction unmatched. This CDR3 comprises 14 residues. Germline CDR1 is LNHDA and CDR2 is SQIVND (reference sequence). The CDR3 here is CASRATGGNQPQHF. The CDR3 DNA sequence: TGTGCCAGTAGGGCGACAGGGGGGAATCAGCCCCAGCATTTT.

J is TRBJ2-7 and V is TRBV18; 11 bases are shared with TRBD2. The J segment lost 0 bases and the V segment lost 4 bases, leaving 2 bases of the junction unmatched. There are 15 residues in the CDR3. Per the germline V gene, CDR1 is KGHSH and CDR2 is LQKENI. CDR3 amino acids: CASSLGLAASYEQYF. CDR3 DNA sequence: TGTGCCAGCTCACTGGGACTAGCGGCCTCCTACGAGCAGTACTTC.

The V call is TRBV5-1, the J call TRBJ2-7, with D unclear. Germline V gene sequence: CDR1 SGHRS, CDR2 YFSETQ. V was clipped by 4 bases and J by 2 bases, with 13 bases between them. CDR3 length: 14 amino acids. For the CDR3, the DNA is TGCGCCAGCAGCCTGACCCTACCCCCCTACGAGCAGTACTTC. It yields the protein CASSLTLPPYEQYF.

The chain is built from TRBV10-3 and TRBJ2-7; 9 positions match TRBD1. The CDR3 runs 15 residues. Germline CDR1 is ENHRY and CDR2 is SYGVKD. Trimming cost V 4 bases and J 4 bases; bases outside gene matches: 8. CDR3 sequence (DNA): TGTGCCATCAGTGCCCCCGGGACAGGGACGTACGAGCAGTACTTC. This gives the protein CAISAPGTGTYEQYF.

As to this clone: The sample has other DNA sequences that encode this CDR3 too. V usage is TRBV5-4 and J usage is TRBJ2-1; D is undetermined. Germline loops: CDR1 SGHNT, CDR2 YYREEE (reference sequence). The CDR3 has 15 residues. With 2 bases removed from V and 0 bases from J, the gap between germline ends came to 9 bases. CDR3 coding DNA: TGTGCCAGCAGCTTAGGCGTGAGCTCCTACAATGAGCAGTTCTTC. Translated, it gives CASSLGVSSYNEQFF.

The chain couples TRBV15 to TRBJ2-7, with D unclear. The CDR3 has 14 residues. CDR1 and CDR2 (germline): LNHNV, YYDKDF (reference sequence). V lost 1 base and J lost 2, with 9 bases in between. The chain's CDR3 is CATSRVGSTYEQYF. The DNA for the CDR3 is TGTGCCACCAGCAGAGTTGGCAGCACCTACGAGCAGTACTTC.

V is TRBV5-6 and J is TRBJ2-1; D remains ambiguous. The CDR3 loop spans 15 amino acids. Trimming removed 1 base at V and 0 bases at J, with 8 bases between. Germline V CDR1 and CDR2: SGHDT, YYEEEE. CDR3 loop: CASSLSFSSYNEQFF. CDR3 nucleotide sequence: TGTGCCAGCAGCTTGTCCTTCAGCTCCTACAATGAGCAGTTCTTC.

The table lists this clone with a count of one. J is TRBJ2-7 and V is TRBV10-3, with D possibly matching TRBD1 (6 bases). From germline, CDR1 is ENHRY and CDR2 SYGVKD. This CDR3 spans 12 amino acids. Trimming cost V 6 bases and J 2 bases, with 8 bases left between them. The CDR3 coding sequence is TGTGCCATCAGGGACAGCGCCTACGAGCAGTACTTC. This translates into CAIRDSAYEQYF.

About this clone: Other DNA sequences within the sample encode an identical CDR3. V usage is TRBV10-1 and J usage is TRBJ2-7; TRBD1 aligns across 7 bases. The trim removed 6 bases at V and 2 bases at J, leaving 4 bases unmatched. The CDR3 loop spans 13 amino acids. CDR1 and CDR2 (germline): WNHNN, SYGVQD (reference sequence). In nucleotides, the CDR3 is TGCGCCAGCAGCCGGGACAGCACCTACGAGCAGTACTTC. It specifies CASSRDSTYEQYF.

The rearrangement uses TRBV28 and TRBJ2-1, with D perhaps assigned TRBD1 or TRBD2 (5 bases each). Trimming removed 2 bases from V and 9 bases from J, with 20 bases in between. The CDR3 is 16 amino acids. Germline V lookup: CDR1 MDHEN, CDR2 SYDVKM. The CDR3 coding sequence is TGTGCCAGCAGTTTAGGGGCTTTGCGCCCCGGGGCTGAGCAGTTCTTC. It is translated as CASSLGALRPGAEQFF.

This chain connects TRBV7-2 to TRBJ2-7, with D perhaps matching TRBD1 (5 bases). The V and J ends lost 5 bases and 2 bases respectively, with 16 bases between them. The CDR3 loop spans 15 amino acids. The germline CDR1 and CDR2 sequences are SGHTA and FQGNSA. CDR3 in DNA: TGTGCCAGCAGCCTCCCTGGGGCAGTAACCTACGAGCAGTACTTC. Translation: CASSLPGAVTYEQYF.

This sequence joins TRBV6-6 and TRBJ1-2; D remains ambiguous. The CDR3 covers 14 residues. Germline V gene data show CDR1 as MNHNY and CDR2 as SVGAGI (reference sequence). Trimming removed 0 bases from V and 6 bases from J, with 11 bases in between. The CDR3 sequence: CASSYSTWTDGYTF. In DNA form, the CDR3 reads TGTGCCAGCAGTTACTCTACGTGGACCGATGGCTACACCTTC.

CDR3 bases: TGTGCCAGCAGCTTGGCCCGGCGGGGGACCCACGAGCAGTACTTC. Translating it yields CASSLARRGTHEQYF. This chain connects TRBV5-4 to TRBJ2-7; 7 positions match TRBD2. The J segment lost 5 bases and the V segment lost 0 bases, leaving 8 bases of the junction unmatched. CDR3 length equals 15 residues. Germline V lookup: CDR1 SGHNT, CDR2 YYREEE (reference sequence).

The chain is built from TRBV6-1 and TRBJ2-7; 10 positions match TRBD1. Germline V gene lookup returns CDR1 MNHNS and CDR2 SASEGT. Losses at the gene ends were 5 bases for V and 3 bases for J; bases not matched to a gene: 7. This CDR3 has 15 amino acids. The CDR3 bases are TGTGCCAGCAGTCACCGGGACAGGGGTCTCTACGAGCAGTACTTC. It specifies CASSHRDRGLYEQYF.